This T cell receptor (beta chain) was retrieved from a study of blood T cell repertoires in COVID-19. Clones were read by immunoSEQ multiplex PCR, and TCRdb kept only the in-frame ones, dropping some. The data hold about 74,000 clones, with around 88% observed a single time. The CDR3 loop spans 17 amino acids. V was clipped by 4 bases and J by 2 bases; unmatched bases: 8. In germline, CDR1 is SEHNR, CDR2 FQNEAQ (reference sequence). Sequenced material: peripheral blood. V and J are TRBV7-9 and TRBJ2-5; 12 positions agree with TRBD2. The receptor comes from a woman of 80 years or more with active or convalescent COVID-19. For the CDR3, the DNA is TGTGCCAGCAGCTCATCCGGACTAGCGGGACCTCAAGAGACCCAGTACTTC. Amino acid sequence: CASSSSGLAGPQETQYF.